This T cell receptor (beta chain) was captured by sequencing in a study of blood T cells in healthy people across ages. The wider study: For every two T cells, template switching captured about one barcoded beta molecule.

For the second PCR, which ran for roughly 6 to 11 cycles, a sample-barcoded 5' primer and a J-beta primer mix were used. One entry per CDR3 protein, called by TCRdb with MiXCR from the 5' RACE reads. This sample carries about 1.6 million distinct CDR3 sequences, roughly a third of them seen once, and the ten largest clones take about 11%. Isolation yielded PBMCs, at least 6.5 million per sample, in every case. Total RNA was isolated from each sample in quantities of at least 5.5 micrograms. Germline CDR1 reads MNHEY; CDR2 reads SMNVEV (reference sequence). Trimming removed 7 bases at V and 7 bases at J, with 19 bases between. The CDR3 runs to 14 residues.

The sequencing input was blood. The chain has TRBV27 and TRBJ2-5; possibly TRBD1 or TRBD2 for D (5 bases each). The sequence derives from a woman aged 25 to 39 in good health. The CDR3 DNA reads as TGTGCCAGCAAAGTATCCGCGGAGAGGGGGACCCAGTACTTC. Encoded protein: CASKVSAERGTQYF.